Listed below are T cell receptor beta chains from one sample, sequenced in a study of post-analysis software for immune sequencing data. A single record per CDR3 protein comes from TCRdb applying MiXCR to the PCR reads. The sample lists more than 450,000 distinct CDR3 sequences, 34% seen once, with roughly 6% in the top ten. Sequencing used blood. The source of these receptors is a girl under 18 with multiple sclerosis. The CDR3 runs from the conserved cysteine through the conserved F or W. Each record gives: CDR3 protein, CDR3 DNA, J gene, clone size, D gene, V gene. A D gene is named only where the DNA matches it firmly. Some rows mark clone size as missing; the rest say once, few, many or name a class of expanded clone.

CDR3: CASSEGPGEPYEQYF
DNA: TGTGCCAGCAGTGAAGGTCCCGGGGAACCCTACGAGCAGTACTTC
J: TRBJ2-7
size: few
D: NA
V: TRBV6-1

CDR3: CASSATSGGPIHTQYF
DNA: TGTGCCAGCAGTGCAACTAGCGGGGGGCCCATCCATACGCAGTATTTT
J: TRBJ2-3
size: few
D: TRBD2
V: TRBV6-1

CDR3: CSVEGSGREKLFF
DNA: TGCAGCGTTGAGGGGTCTGGCCGTGAAAAACTGTTTTTT
J: TRBJ1-4
size: NA
D: NA
V: TRBV29-1

CDR3: CASSLEGLAGGHTQYF
DNA: TGCGCCAGCAGCTTAGAGGGACTAGCGGGGGGCCATACGCAGTATTTT
J: TRBJ2-3
size: NA
D: TRBD2
V: TRBV5-1

CDR3: CSVEDPLSSYNEQYF
DNA: TGCAGCGTTGAAGATCCTCTGAGCTCCTACAATGAGCAGTACTTC
J: TRBJ2-7
size: few
D: NA
V: TRBV29-1

CDR3: CASSQSRAADTQYF
DNA: TGTGCCAGCAGTCAGTCTCGGGCCGCAGATACGCAGTATTTT
J: TRBJ2-3
size: NA
D: NA
V: TRBV6-5

CDR3: CASSQALAGYEQYF
DNA: TGCGCCAGCAGCCAGGCACTAGCGGGGTACGAGCAGTACTTC
J: TRBJ2-7
size: NA
D: TRBD2
V: TRBV4-1

CDR3: CASSLTGQGLNTGELFF
DNA: TGTGCCAGCAGCTTAACGGGACAGGGGTTAAACACCGGGGAGCTGTTTTTT
J: TRBJ2-2
size: once
D: TRBD1
V: TRBV7-3

CDR3: CASSLEGYEQYF
DNA: TGCGCCAGCAGCTTGGAGGGCTACGAGCAGTACTTC
J: TRBJ2-7
size: many
D: NA
V: TRBV5-1

CDR3: CASSFSGGAEDTQYF
DNA: TGTGCCAGCAGCTTTAGCGGGGGGGCGGAAGATACGCAGTATTTT
J: TRBJ2-3
size: few
D: TRBD2
V: TRBV5-4

CDR3: CASSLVTASYNEQFF
DNA: TGTGCCAGCAGTTTGGTGACAGCTTCCTACAATGAGCAGTTCTTC
J: TRBJ2-1
size: NA
D: NA
V: TRBV28

CDR3: CSVIGASGTDTQYF
DNA: TGCAGTGTCATAGGGGCTAGCGGGACAGATACGCAGTATTTT
J: TRBJ2-3
size: NA
D: TRBD2
V: TRBV20-1

CDR3: CASSLAGGGRPPLHF
DNA: TGTGCCAGCAGCTTAGCTGGCGGCGGGAGGCCACCCCTCCACTTT
J: TRBJ1-6
size: NA
D: NA
V: TRBV5-5

CDR3: CASSYDRLQPQHF
DNA: TGTGCCAGCAGTTACGACAGGCTTCAGCCCCAGCATTTT
J: TRBJ1-5
size: NA
D: NA
V: TRBV6-5

CDR3: CASSQDLTEKLFF
DNA: TGTGCCAGCAGCCAAGATCTGACTGAAAAACTGTTTTTT
J: TRBJ1-4
size: NA
D: NA
V: TRBV14

CDR3: CASSTRLAGDYNEQFF
DNA: TGTGCCAGCAGCACAAGACTAGCGGGGGATTACAATGAGCAGTTCTTC
J: TRBJ2-1
size: few
D: TRBD2
V: TRBV7-8

CDR3: CASGAIRAGTEAFF
DNA: TGCGCCAGCGGTGCGATCAGGGCAGGCACTGAAGCTTTCTTT
J: TRBJ1-1
size: few
D: NA
V: TRBV5-1

CDR3: CASTVAGANKNIQCF
DNA: TGTGCCAGCACCGTAGCGGGGGCTAACAAAAACATTCAGTGCTTC
J: TRBJ2-4
size: few
D: TRBD2
V: TRBV12-3/TRBV12-4

CDR3: CATSRAHNQPQHF
DNA: TGTGCCACCAGCAGAGCCCATAATCAGCCCCAGCATTTT
J: TRBJ1-5
size: once
D: NA
V: TRBV15

CDR3: CASSGQSSYGYTF
DNA: TGTGCCAGCAGCGGGCAGAGCAGTTATGGCTACACCTTC
J: TRBJ1-2
size: few
D: NA
V: TRBV7-2

CDR3: CASSDPTGTKTQYF
DNA: TGCGCCAGCAGCGATCCGACAGGGACGAAGACCCAGTACTTC
J: TRBJ2-5
size: NA
D: TRBD1
V: TRBV5-1

CDR3: CASSGGQGDDYGYTF
DNA: TGTGCCAGCAGCGGGGGACAGGGGGATGACTATGGCTACACCTTC
J: TRBJ1-2
size: few
D: TRBD1
V: TRBV9

CDR3: CASSQTAGVQETQYF
DNA: TGTGCCAGCAGCCAAACAGCGGGGGTACAAGAGACCCAGTACTTC
J: TRBJ2-5
size: few
D: TRBD2
V: TRBV7-3

CDR3: CASSQPYQETQYF
DNA: TGTGCCAGCAGCCAACCCTACCAAGAGACCCAGTACTTC
J: TRBJ2-5
size: many
D: NA
V: TRBV11-2

CDR3: CASSAGTGMNTEAFF
DNA: TGCGCCAGCAGCGCCGGGACAGGTATGAACACTGAAGCTTTCTTT
J: TRBJ1-1
size: few
D: TRBD1
V: TRBV5-1